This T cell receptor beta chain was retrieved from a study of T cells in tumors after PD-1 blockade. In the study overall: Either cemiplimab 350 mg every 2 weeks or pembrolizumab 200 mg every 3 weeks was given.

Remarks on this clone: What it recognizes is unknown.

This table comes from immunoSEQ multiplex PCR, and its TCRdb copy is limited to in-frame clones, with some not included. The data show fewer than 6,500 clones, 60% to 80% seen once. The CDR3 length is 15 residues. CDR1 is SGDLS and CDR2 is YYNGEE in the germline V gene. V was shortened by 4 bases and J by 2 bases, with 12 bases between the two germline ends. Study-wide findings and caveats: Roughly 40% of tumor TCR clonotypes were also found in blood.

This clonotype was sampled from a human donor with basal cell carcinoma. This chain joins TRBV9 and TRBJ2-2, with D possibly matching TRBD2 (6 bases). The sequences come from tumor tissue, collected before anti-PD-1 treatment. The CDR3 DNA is TGTGCCAGCAGCACACGGGGGAGAAACACCGGGGAGCTGTTTTTT. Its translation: CASSTRGRNTGELFF.